The sequence of this T cell receptor (beta chain) was determined in a study of blood T cell repertoires in COVID-19. Turning to the study itself: Acute and convalescent COVID-19 samples came from the United States, Italy and Spain. Sample material is recorded as cDNA or gDNA derived from T cells, B-cell-depleted T cells, or PBMCs.

CDR3 length: 15 residues. The trim removed 4 bases at V and 4 bases at J, leaving 4 bases unmatched. The V gene's germline CDR1 is SGDLS and CDR2 YYNGEE. Methods used by the authors: Estimation of nucleated cell counts was performed using reference gene primer amplification. The protocol was immunoSEQ multiplex PCR, while the TCRdb copy is restricted to in-frame clones and leaves out a portion. The V and J calls and clone size were taken over from that table, and D and trimming were inferred from the DNA. The data contain under 120,000 clones, 65% to 80% of them singletons. The sequence derives from a man in his 70s with active or convalescent COVID-19. Sequenced input: peripheral blood. The chain recombines TRBV9 with TRBJ2-1, with 11 bases matching TRBD2. The CDR3 is CASSPTSGGYNEQFF. The CDR3 coding sequence is TGTGCCAGCAGCCCTACTAGCGGGGGTTACAATGAGCAGTTCTTC.